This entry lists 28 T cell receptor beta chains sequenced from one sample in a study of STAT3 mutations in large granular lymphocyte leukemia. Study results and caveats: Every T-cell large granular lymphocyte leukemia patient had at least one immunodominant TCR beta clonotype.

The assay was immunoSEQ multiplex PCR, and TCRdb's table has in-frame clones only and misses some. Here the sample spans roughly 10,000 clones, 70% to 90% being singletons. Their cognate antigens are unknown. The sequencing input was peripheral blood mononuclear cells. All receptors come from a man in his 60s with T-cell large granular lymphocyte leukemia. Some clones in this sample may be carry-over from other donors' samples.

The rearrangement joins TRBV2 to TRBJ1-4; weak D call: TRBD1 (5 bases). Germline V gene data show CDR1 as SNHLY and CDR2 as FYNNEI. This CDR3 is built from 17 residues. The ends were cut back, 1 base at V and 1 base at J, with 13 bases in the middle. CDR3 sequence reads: CASSEDQGDETNEKLFF. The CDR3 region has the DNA TGTGCCAGCAGTGAAGATCAGGGTGATGAAACTAATGAAAAACTGTTTTTT.

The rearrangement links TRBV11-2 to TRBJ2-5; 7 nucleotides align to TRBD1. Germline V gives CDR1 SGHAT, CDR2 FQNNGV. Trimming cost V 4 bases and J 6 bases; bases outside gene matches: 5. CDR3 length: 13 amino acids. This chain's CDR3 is CASSSGTAQTQYF. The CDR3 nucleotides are TGTGCCAGCAGCTCCGGGACAGCACAGACCCAGTACTTC.

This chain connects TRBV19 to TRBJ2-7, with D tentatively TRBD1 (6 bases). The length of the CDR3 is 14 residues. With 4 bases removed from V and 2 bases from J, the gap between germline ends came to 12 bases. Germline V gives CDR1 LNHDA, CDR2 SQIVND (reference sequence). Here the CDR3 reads CASSRWGPTYEQYF. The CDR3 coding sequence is TGTGCCAGTAGTAGGTGGGGGCCTACCTACGAGCAGTACTTC.

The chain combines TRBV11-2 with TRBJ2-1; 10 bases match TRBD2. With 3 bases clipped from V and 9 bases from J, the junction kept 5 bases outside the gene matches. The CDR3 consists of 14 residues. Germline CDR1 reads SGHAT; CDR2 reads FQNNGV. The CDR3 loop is CASSLTSGQVEQFF. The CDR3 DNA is TGTGCCAGCAGCTTGACTAGCGGGCAGGTTGAGCAGTTCTTC.

The CDR3 here is CASSIGGAQQETQYF. DNA of the CDR3: TGTGCCAGTAGTATAGGGGGAGCCCAACAAGAGACCCAGTACTTC. V and J are TRBV19 and TRBJ2-5; perhaps TRBD2 as D (5 bases). The V gene's germline CDR1 is LNHDA and CDR2 SQIVND (reference sequence). Trimming pared 1 base from V and 2 bases from J, leaving 11 bases between. This CDR3 is built from 15 residues. The complete variable domain, with remaining parts taken from reference TRBV19 and TRBJ2-5, reads DGGITQSPKYLFRKEGQNVTLSCEQNLNHDAMYWYRQDPGQGLRLIYYSQIVNDFQKGDIAEGYSVSREKKESFPLTVTSAQKNPTAFYLCASSIGGAQQETQYFGPGTRLLVL.

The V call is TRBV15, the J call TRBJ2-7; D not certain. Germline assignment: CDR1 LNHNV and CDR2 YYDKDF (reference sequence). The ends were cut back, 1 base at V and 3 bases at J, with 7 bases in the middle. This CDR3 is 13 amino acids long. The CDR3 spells CATSRGLFYEQYF. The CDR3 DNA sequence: TGTGCCACCAGCAGAGGCCTTTTCTACGAGCAGTACTTC.

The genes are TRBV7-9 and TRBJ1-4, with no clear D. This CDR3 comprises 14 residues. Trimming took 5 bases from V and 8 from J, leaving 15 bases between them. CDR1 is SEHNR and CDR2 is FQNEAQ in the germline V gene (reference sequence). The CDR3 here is CASSHSNINEKLFF. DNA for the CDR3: TGTGCCAGCAGCCATTCAAACATCAACGAAAAACTGTTTTTT.

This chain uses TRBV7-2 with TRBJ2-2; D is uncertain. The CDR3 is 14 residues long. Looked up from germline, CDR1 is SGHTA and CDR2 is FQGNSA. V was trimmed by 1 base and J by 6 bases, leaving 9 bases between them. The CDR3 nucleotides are TGTGCCAGCAGCTTAGGGACCGAGCCCGGGGAGCTGTTTTTT. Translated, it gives CASSLGTEPGELFF.

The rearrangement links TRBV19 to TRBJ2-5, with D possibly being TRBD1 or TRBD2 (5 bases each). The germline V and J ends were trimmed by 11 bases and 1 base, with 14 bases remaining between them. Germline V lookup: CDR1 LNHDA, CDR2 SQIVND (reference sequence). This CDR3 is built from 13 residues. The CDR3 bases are TGTGCCGCCTCGGGGCGCCTCCAAGAGACCCAGTACTTC. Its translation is CAASGRLQETQYF.

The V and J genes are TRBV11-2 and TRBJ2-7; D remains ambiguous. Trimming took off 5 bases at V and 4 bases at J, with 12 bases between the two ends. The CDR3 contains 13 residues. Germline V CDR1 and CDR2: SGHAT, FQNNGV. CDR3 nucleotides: TGTGCCAGCAGCCCAGACTGGCTATACGAGCAGTACTTC. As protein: CASSPDWLYEQYF. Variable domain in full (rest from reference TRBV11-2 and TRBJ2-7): EAGVAQSPRYKIIEKRQSVAFWCNPISGHATLYWYQQILGQGPKLLIQFQNNGVVDDSQLPKDRFSAERLKGVDSTLKIQPAKLEDSAVYLCASSPDWLYEQYFGPGTRLTVT.

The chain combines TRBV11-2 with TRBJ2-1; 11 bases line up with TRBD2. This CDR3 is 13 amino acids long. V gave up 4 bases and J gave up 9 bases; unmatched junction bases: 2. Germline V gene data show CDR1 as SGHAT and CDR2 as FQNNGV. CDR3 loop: CASSSGLAAEQFF. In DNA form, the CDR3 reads TGTGCCAGCAGCTCGGGACTAGCGGCTGAGCAGTTCTTC.

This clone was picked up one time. In DNA form, the CDR3 reads TGCGCCAGCAGCCAAAGGAGCATCGGCGAGCAGTACTTC. It yields the protein CASSQRSIGEQYF. J is TRBJ2-7 and V is TRBV4-3; the D is unclear. Between the trimmed V and J ends, which lost 2 bases and 6 bases, there was a span of 11 bases. The CDR3 sequence is 13 residues long. Germline V CDR1 and CDR2: LGHNA, YSLEER.

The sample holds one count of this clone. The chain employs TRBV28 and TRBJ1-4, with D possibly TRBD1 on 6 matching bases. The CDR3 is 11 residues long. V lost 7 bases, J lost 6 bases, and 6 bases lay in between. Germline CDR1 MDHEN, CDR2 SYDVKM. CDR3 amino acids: CASKGDEKLFF. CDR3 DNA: TGTGCCAGCAAGGGGGATGAAAAACTGTTTTTT.

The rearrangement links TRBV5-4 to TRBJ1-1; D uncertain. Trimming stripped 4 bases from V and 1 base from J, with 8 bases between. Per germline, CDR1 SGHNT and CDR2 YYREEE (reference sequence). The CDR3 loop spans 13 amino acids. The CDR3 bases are TGTGCCAGCAGCCCGACGGCGAACACTGAAGCTTTCTTT. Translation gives CASSPTANTEAFF. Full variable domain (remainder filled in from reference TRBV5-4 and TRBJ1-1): ETGVTQSPTHLIKTRGQQVTLRCSSQSGHNTVSWYQQALGQGPQFIFQYYREEENGRGNFPPRFSGLQFPNYSSELNVNALELDDSALYLCASSPTANTEAFFGQGTRLTVV.

CDR3 amino acids: CASTSQGGKLFF. The CDR3 DNA follows: TGTGCCAGTACCTCACAGGGAGGAAAACTGTTTTTT. The chain has TRBV19 and TRBJ1-4; possible D gene TRBD1, 6 bases. The CDR3 runs to 12 residues. V gave up 7 bases and J gave up 10 bases, with 13 bases separating them. Per germline, CDR1 LNHDA and CDR2 SQIVND (reference sequence).

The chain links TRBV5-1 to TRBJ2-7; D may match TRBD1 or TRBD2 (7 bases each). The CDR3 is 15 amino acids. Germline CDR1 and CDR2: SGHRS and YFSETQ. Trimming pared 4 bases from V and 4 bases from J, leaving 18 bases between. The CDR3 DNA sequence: TGCGCCAGCAGCCTCGGGGAGGGGGCTGGTTACGAGCAGTACTTC. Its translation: CASSLGEGAGYEQYF.

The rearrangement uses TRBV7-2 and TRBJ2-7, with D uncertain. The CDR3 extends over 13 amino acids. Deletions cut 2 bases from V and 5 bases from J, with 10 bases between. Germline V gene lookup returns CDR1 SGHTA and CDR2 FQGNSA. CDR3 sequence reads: CASSLRPPDEQYF. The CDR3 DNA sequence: TGTGCCAGCAGCTTAAGGCCCCCCGACGAGCAGTACTTC.

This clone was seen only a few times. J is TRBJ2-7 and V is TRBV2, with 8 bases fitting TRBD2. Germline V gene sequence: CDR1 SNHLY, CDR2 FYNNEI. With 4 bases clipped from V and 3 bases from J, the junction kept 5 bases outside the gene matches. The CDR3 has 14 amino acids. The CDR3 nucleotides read TGTGCCAGCAGTGTACAAGCGGGAGACTACGAGCAGTACTTC. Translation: CASSVQAGDYEQYF.

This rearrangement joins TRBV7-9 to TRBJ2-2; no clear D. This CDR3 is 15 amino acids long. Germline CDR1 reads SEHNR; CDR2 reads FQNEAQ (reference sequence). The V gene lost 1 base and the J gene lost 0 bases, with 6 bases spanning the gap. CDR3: CASSLGLANTGELFF. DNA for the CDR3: TGTGCCAGCAGCTTAGGGCTAGCGAACACCGGGGAGCTGTTTTTT.

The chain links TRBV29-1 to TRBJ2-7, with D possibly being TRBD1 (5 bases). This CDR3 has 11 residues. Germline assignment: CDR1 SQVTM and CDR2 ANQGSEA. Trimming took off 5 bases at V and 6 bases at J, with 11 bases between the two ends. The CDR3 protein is CSVHDSFEQYF. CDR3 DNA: TGCAGCGTTCATGACAGTTTCGAGCAGTACTTC.

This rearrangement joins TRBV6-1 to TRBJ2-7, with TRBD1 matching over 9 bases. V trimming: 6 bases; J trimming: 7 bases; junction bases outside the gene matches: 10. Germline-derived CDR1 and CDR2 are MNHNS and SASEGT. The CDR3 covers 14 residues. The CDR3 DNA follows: TGTGCCAGCAGCCCCGGGACAGGGCTTGGGGAGCAGTACTTC. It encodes CASSPGTGLGEQYF.

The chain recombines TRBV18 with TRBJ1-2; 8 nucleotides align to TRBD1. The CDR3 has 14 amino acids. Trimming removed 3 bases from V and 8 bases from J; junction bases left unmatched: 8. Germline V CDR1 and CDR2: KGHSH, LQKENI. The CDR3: CASSPGGRGHGYTF. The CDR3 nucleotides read TGTGCCAGCTCACCGGGCGGCAGGGGGCACGGCTACACCTTC.

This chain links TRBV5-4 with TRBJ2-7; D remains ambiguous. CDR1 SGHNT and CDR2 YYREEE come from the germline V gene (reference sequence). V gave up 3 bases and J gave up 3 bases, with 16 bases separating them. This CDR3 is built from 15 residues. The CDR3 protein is CASSSPAQPLYEQYF. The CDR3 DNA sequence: TGTGCCAGCAGCTCTCCGGCCCAACCGCTCTACGAGCAGTACTTC.

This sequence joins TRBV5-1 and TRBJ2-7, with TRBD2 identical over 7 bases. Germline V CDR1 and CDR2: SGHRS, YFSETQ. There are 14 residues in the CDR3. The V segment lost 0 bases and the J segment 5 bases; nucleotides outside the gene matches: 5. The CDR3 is CASSLGGEGNEQYF. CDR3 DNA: TGCGCCAGCAGCTTGGGAGGGGAGGGAAACGAGCAGTACTTC.

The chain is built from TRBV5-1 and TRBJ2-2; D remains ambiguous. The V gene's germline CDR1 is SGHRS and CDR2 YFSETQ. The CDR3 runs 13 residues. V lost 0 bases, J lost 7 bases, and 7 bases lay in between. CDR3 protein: CASSLGVDGELFF. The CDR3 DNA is TGCGCCAGCAGCTTGGGGGTAGACGGGGAGCTGTTTTTT.

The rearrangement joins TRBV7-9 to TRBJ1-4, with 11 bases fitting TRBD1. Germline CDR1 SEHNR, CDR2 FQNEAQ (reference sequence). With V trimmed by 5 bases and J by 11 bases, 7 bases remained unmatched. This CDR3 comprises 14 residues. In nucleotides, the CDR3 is TGTGCCAGCAGCCACCGGGACAGGGGGACCAAACTGTTTTTT. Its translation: CASSHRDRGTKLFF.

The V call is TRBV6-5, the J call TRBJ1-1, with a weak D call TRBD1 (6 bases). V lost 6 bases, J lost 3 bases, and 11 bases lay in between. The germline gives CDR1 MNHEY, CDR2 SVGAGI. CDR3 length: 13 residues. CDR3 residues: CASRNPGDTEAFF. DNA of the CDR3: TGTGCCAGCAGAAACCCAGGGGACACTGAAGCTTTCTTT.

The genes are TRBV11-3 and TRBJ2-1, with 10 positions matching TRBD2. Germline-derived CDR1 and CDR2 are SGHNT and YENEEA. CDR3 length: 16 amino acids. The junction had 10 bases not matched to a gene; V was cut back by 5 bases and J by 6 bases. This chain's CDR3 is CASSPGASGRLNEQFF. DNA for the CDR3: TGTGCCAGCAGCCCAGGGGCTAGCGGGAGACTCAATGAGCAGTTCTTC.